This is a list of T cell receptor beta chains from one sample in a study of glioma-infiltrating T cells. From the multiplex PCR reads, TCRdb called clonotypes with MiXCR, one entry per CDR3 protein. The profile shows more than 110,000 distinct CDR3 sequences, approximately 39% of them singletons. The specimen sequenced was glioma tissue, nonneoplastic brain tissue, or PBMCs (not recorded which). The receptors come from a human donor with low-grade glioma or glioblastoma, undergoing nonglioma brain surgery, or in good health (not recorded which). Both conserved end residues are part of each CDR3. The D gene is left open where the match is weak. Some rows mark clone size as missing; the rest say once, few, many or name a class of expanded clone.

v_gene	d_gene	j_gene	abundance	CDR3nt	CDR3aa
TRBV4-1	TRBD1	TRBJ1-3	-	TGCGCCAGCAGGAGTAACAGGGGCTCTGGAAACACCATATATTTT	CASRSNRGSGNTIYF
TRBV7-2	TRBD2	TRBJ2-7	-	TGTGCCAGCAGATTAGAGCGGGGACTCTACGAGCAGTACTTC	CASRLERGLYEQYF
TRBV12-3/TRBV12-4	TRBD1	TRBJ2-7	-	TGTGCCAGCAGTTTTGGGACAGGCTCCTACGAGCAGTACTTC	CASSFGTGSYEQYF
TRBV6-1	TRBD1	TRBJ1-2	-	TGTGCCAGCAGTCCGACAGGGCGTAGCTATGGCTACACCTTC	CASSPTGRSYGYTF
TRBV7-2	-	TRBJ1-1	few	TGTGCCAGCAGCTCCGAGGACAGCCGATCCACTGAAGCTTTCTTT	CASSSEDSRSTEAFF
TRBV12-3/TRBV12-4	-	TRBJ2-7	-	TGTGCCAGCAGTCCCCTAGGGAACGAGCAGTACTTC	CASSPLGNEQYF
TRBV27	-	TRBJ2-5	-	TGTGCCAGCGGGGGTGGCAGTTCGGGGACCCAGTACTTC	CASGGGSSGTQYF
TRBV5-1	TRBD2	TRBJ2-3	-	TGCGCCAGCAGCCCGGGACTAGCGGGGGAGAAACGCACAGATACGCAGTATTTT	CASSPGLAGEKRTDTQYF
TRBV12-3/TRBV12-4	-	TRBJ2-7	-	TGTGCCAGCAGTATAACAGGCCGTGGGGCCTACGAGCAGTACTTC	CASSITGRGAYEQYF
TRBV27	-	TRBJ1-1	-	TGTGCCAGCAGCTCCTGGGAGAGTAGGGACACTGAAGCTTTCTTT	CASSSWESRDTEAFF
TRBV27	-	TRBJ2-2	-	TGTGCCAGCCGGTTGGGTGGGGAGCTGTTTTTT	CASRLGGELFF
TRBV6-2/TRBV6-3	-	TRBJ1-1	-	TGTGCCAGCAAGAAAGGGGAGAACACTGAAGATTTCTTT	CASKKGENTEDFF
TRBV6-1	-	TRBJ1-2	-	TGTGCCAGTCAGGGTTACGGCTACACCTTC	CASQGYGYTF
TRBV6-1	TRBD1	TRBJ2-6	-	TGTGCCAGCAGCACAGGGGTTTCTGGGGCCAACGTCCTGACTTTC	CASSTGVSGANVLTF
TRBV27	-	TRBJ1-1	-	TGTGCCAGCAGTTTATCAACATCGGGACGGGAAGATTTCTTT	CASSLSTSGREDFF
TRBV2	TRBD2	TRBJ2-1	-	TGTGCCAGCAGAGAGGGACTAGCGGGGGCCAGGAGCTCCTACAATGAGCAGTTCTTC	CASREGLAGARSSYNEQFF
TRBV5-1	TRBD1	TRBJ1-5	-	TGCGCCAGCAGCTTGCAGGAGGGACAGCCCCAGCGTTTT	CASSLQEGQPQRF
TRBV7-2	-	TRBJ2-5	-	TGTGCCAGCAGCTTAGCGATTGCGGCGGAGACCCAGTACTTC	CASSLAIAAETQYF
TRBV4-1	-	TRBJ1-2	-	TGCGCCAGCAGCCAAACACAGAGGAACTATGGCTACACCTTC	CASSQTQRNYGYTF
TRBV4-3	-	TRBJ2-3	-	TGCGCCAGCAGCCAGACCGGCCGCCGATCCACAGATACGCAGTATTTT	CASSQTGRRSTDTQYF
TRBV15	-	TRBJ2-2	few	TGTGCCAGCAGCCGGAATAGGGACATCGATACCGGGGAGCTGTTTTTT	CASSRNRDIDTGELFF
TRBV20-1	-	TRBJ1-5	-	TGCAGTGCTAGAGGGCAGAATCAGCCCCAGCATTTT	CSARGQNQPQHF
TRBV14	-	TRBJ2-3	once	TGTGCCAGCAGCCAAGAGAGGGTCCCAGATACGCAGTATTTT	CASSQERVPDTQYF
TRBV27	-	TRBJ2-3	-	TGTGCCAGCAGTTCGGAGGGACCCACACTCACAGATACGCAGTATTTT	CASSSEGPTLTDTQYF